These 28 T cell receptor beta chains share one sample of origin, sequenced in a study of blood T cell repertoires in COVID-19. Sequenced by immunoSEQ multiplex PCR; TCRdb stores in-frame clones only, minus some. The table has hundreds of thousands of clones, roughly 90% seen once. The sequenced sample consisted of PBMCs or T cells enriched from blood (not recorded which). Receptors were obtained from a woman in her thirties or forties who had recovered from COVID-19.

Here the CDR3 reads CASRAAEPYNEQFF. CDR3 nucleotide sequence: TGTGCCAGCAGAGCAGCGGAGCCCTACAATGAGCAGTTCTTC. The chain couples TRBV7-9 to TRBJ2-1; D is possibly TRBD2 (5 bases). Germline V gives CDR1 SEHNR, CDR2 FQNEAQ (reference sequence). The germline V and J ends were trimmed by 6 bases and 2 bases, with 11 bases remaining between them. The CDR3 runs to 14 residues.

The rearrangement links TRBV2 to TRBJ1-4; D gene uncertain. The CDR3 length is 13 residues. Germline V gives CDR1 SNHLY, CDR2 FYNNEI. V lost 8 bases and J lost 4, with 11 bases in between. The CDR3 here is CASFRGINEKLFF. The CDR3 DNA reads as TGTGCCAGCTTTCGGGGAATTAATGAAAAACTGTTTTTT.

The chain joins TRBV5-4 to TRBJ1-2, with TRBD1 matching over 7 bases. Unmatched junction bases numbered 12, after V lost 4 bases and J lost 6 bases. Germline values: CDR1 SGHNT, CDR2 YYREEE (reference sequence). The CDR3 runs 15 residues. The DNA of the CDR3 is TGTGCCAGCAGCCACGGGACAGCCAGTGCGGATGGCTACACCTTC. It codes for CASSHGTASADGYTF.

The rearrangement links TRBV19 to TRBJ2-1, with 9 nucleotides matching TRBD2. The CDR3 runs to 14 residues. V gave up 6 bases and J gave up 2 bases; unmatched junction bases: 2. Germline V gives CDR1 LNHDA, CDR2 SQIVND (reference sequence). The CDR3 protein is CASRTSGAYNEQFF. Written as DNA, the CDR3 is TGTGCCAGTAGGACTAGCGGCGCCTACAATGAGCAGTTCTTC.

With respect to this clone: An end of the junction does not agree with germline; a read error may underlie this. This rearrangement joins TRBV9 to TRBJ2-1; TRBD2 aligns across 11 bases. Germline CDR1 is SGDLS and CDR2 is YYNGEE. The CDR3 extends over 17 amino acids. CDR3 nucleotide sequence: TGTGCCAGCAGCGTAGCTCCGACTAGCGGGGCTTACAATAAGCAGTTCTTC. This codes for CASSVAPTSGAYNKQFF.

The rearrangement links TRBV19 to TRBJ2-7; maybe TRBD1 (5 bases). Looked up from germline, CDR1 is LNHDA and CDR2 is SQIVND (reference sequence). This CDR3 spans 14 amino acids. V shed 8 bases and J shed 0 bases, with 14 bases lying between them. Here the CDR3 reads CASGAGYPSYEQYF. The CDR3 DNA sequence: TGTGCCAGTGGGGCTGGCTATCCCTCCTACGAGCAGTACTTC.

The V and J genes are TRBV30 and TRBJ1-5, with 9 bases fitting TRBD1. V dropped 2 bases and J dropped 6; count of bases not matched to a gene: 5. CDR1 and CDR2 from the germline V gene are GTSNPN and SVGIG (reference sequence). There are 14 residues in the CDR3. CDR3 residues: CAWSIGTGLQPQHF. The DNA of the CDR3 is TGTGCCTGGAGTATCGGGACAGGGCTTCAGCCCCAGCATTTT. Complete variable domain (other parts from reference TRBV30 and TRBJ1-5): SQTIHQWPATLVQPVGSPLSLECTVEGTSNPNLYWYRQAAGRGLQLLFYSVGIGQISSEVPQNLSASRPQDRQFILSSKKLLLSDSGFYLCAWSIGTGLQPQHFGDGTRLSIL.

This chain joins TRBV6-5 and TRBJ1-6; D unclear. The ends were cut back, 0 bases at V and 7 bases at J, with 13 bases in the middle. The CDR3 loop spans 16 amino acids. Per the germline V gene, CDR1 is MNHEY and CDR2 is SVGAGI. The CDR3 protein is CASSYSKRQRNSPLHF. CDR3 nucleotide sequence: TGTGCCAGCAGTTACTCGAAGCGGCAGAGAAATTCACCCCTCCACTTT.

The rearrangement joins TRBV5-1 to TRBJ2-7; possible D gene TRBD2, 6 bases. The length of the CDR3 is 14 residues. CDR1 is SGHRS, CDR2 YFSETQ, per germline. The germline V and J ends were trimmed by 4 bases and 3 bases, with 14 bases remaining between them. Written as DNA, the CDR3 is TGCGCCAGCAGCCCTAGGACTAACCTCTACGAGCAGTACTTC. Its translation: CASSPRTNLYEQYF.

V is TRBV24-1 and J is TRBJ1-2; 8 nucleotides line up with TRBD1. The germline V gene has CDR1 KGHDR and CDR2 SFDVKD. V gave up 2 bases and J gave up 1 base; unmatched junction bases: 11. This CDR3 is 18 amino acids long. The CDR3 is CATSDSPGQAASNYGYTF. The CDR3 DNA sequence: TGTGCCACCAGTGATTCACCGGGACAGGCAGCTAGTAACTATGGCTACACCTTC.

CDR3 region: CSVTTAGHNQPQHF. For the CDR3, the DNA is TGCAGCGTCACCACGGCGGGCCACAATCAGCCCCAGCATTTT. The V call is TRBV29-1, the J call TRBJ1-5; no reliable D call. This CDR3 contains 14 residues. With 6 bases removed from V and 3 bases from J, the gap between germline ends came to 15 bases. Germline V gene data show CDR1 as SQVTM and CDR2 as ANQGSEA. The full variable domain, rest sourced from reference TRBV29-1 and TRBJ1-5, is SAVISQKPSRDICQRGTSLTIQCQVDSQVTMMFWYRQQPGQSLTLIATANQGSEATYESGFVIDKFPISRPNLTFSTLTVSNMSPEDSSIYLCSVTTAGHNQPQHFGDGTRLSIL.

The CDR3 DNA sequence: TGTGCCAGCTCACCTCGGACAGCAAGTAATAGCAATCAGCCCCAGCATTTT. It encodes CASSPRTASNSNQPQHF. The chain links TRBV18 to TRBJ1-5; possible D gene TRBD1, 6 bases. Trimming shortened V by 3 bases and J by 0 bases, and 15 bases separated the two germline ends. The CDR3 totals 17 residues. The V gene's germline CDR1 is KGHSH and CDR2 LQKENI.

This chain joins TRBV9 and TRBJ2-1; D remains unclear. V lost 4 bases to trimming and J lost 0 bases, with 11 bases between them. Germline loops: CDR1 SGDLS, CDR2 YYNGEE. The CDR3 length is 15 residues. DNA for the CDR3: TGTGCCAGCAGCCAAGAGAGGTCCTCCTACAATGAGCAGTTCTTC. It translates to CASSQERSSYNEQFF.

The rearrangement links TRBV28 to TRBJ1-3; the D is unclear. Trimming took off 5 bases at V and 3 bases at J, with 14 bases between the two ends. This CDR3 contains 15 residues. Germline V gives CDR1 MDHEN, CDR2 SYDVKM. The CDR3: CASSPPGLFGNTIYF. CDR3 DNA sequence: TGTGCCAGCAGTCCACCCGGACTCTTTGGAAACACCATATATTTT.

V gene TRBV6-5 combines with J gene TRBJ1-1; TRBD1 is a possible D gene (6 bases). The germline CDR1 and CDR2 sequences are MNHEY and SVGAGI. Trimming removed 2 bases at V and 5 bases at J, with 12 bases between. The length of the CDR3 is 14 residues. CDR3 sequence (DNA): TGTGCCAGCAGTTACACAACAGGGAAGACTGAAGCTTTCTTT. This encodes CASSYTTGKTEAFF.

The chain combines TRBV12-5 with TRBJ2-7, with D perhaps TRBD1 (5 bases). There are 13 residues in the CDR3. Between the trimmed V and J ends, which lost 6 bases and 6 bases, there was a span of 15 bases. Germline V gene lookup returns CDR1 LGHNT and CDR2 FRNRAP. The DNA of the CDR3 is TGTGCTAGTGGCCAAGAGAAACAGGCCGAGCAGTACTTC. It encodes CASGQEKQAEQYF.

V gene TRBV13 combines with J gene TRBJ2-7; 15 nucleotides align to TRBD2. CDR1 PRHDT and CDR2 FYEKMQ come from the germline V gene (reference sequence). The CDR3 has 21 residues. V was pared by 4 bases and J by 0 bases, with 16 bases of the junction left unmatched. The CDR3 bases are TGTGCCAGCAGCTCCGGACTAGCGGGGGGGCCGTTTATCTCGAGCTCCTACGAGCAGTACTTC. Translating gives CASSSGLAGGPFISSSYEQYF.

V gene TRBV3-1 (or the pseudogene TRBV3-2) combines with J gene TRBJ2-2; possible D gene TRBD2, 5 bases. The V end lost 0 bases, the J end lost 7 bases, and 6 bases lay between the germline ends. Germline assignment: CDR1 LGHDT and CDR2 YNNKEL (reference sequence). CDR3 length equals 13 residues. In DNA form, the CDR3 reads TGTGCCAGCAGCCAAGAGAGGGTCGGGGAGCTGTTTTTT. It codes for CASSQERVGELFF.

The chain couples TRBV29-1 to TRBJ2-3, with a possible D match to TRBD1 (5 bases). The germline V gene encodes CDR1 SQVTM and CDR2 ANQGSEA. There are 13 residues in the CDR3. The V and J ends lost 0 bases and 2 bases respectively, with 6 bases between them. The CDR3: CSVEDRDTDTQYF. The CDR3 region has the DNA TGCAGCGTTGAAGACAGGGACACAGATACGCAGTATTTT.

The chain links TRBV28 to TRBJ1-5; D may be TRBD1 (6 bases). The CDR3 extends over 14 amino acids. V lost 4 bases and J lost 5, with 12 bases in between. Germline CDR1 is MDHEN and CDR2 is SYDVKM. The CDR3 here is CASSSTRTDQPQHF. CDR3 DNA: TGTGCCAGCAGTTCGACCCGGACAGATCAGCCCCAGCATTTT.

The chain uses TRBV4-2 and TRBJ2-7; 9 bases agree with TRBD2. V gave up 2 bases and J gave up 6 bases; unmatched junction bases: 8. This CDR3 spans 15 amino acids. The germline V gene has CDR1 LGHNA and CDR2 YNFKEQ. For the CDR3, the DNA is TGTGCCAGCAGCCAACTTGGCGGGAGGGATGGCGAGCAGTACTTC. Amino acids: CASSQLGGRDGEQYF.

V usage is TRBV11-2 and J usage is TRBJ2-2; possible D gene TRBD2, 5 bases. V lost 6 bases and J 7 bases, leaving 18 bases between the germline ends. The CDR3 consists of 15 residues. Germline CDR1 and CDR2: SGHAT and FQNNGV. CDR3 residues: CASRTLLAGNGELFF. The CDR3 coding sequence is TGTGCCAGCAGGACTCTCCTAGCTGGTAACGGGGAGCTGTTTTTT.

J is TRBJ2-3 and V is TRBV2; 10 nucleotides agree with TRBD1. Trimming at V came to 6 bases and at J to 4 bases, leaving 4 bases not matched to a gene. CDR1 and CDR2 (germline): SNHLY, FYNNEI. This CDR3 comprises 14 residues. The CDR3 loop is CASSRDRGADTQYF. CDR3 coding DNA: TGTGCCAGCAGCCGGGACAGGGGTGCAGATACGCAGTATTTT.

The chain joins TRBV27 to TRBJ2-1; tentative D call: TRBD2 (5 bases). Trimming stripped 1 base from V and 8 bases from J, with 12 bases between. Germline V gene sequence: CDR1 MNHEY, CDR2 SMNVEV (reference sequence). The CDR3 consists of 14 residues. CDR3 sequence reads: CASSLWTPPDEQFF. The CDR3 DNA sequence: TGTGCCAGCAGTTTATGGACTCCTCCGGATGAGCAGTTCTTC.

This clone was seen only a few times. The V call is TRBV5-1, the J call TRBJ2-1, with 11 bases that match TRBD2. V gave up 2 bases and J gave up 8 bases; unmatched junction bases: 3. CDR3 length equals 14 residues. Per the germline V gene, CDR1 is SGHRS and CDR2 is YFSETQ. The CDR3 DNA reads as TGCGCCAGCAGCTTTAGCGGGAGGGGCGATGAGCAGTTCTTC. This sequence encodes CASSFSGRGDEQFF.

This chain joins TRBV9 and TRBJ2-1, with a tentative D call TRBD2 (6 bases). V was trimmed by 0 bases and J by 4 bases, leaving 11 bases between them. CDR3 size: 15 residues. Germline CDR1 is SGDLS and CDR2 is YYNGEE. CDR3 in DNA: TGTGCCAGCAGCGTAGAACTAGCCGCTTACAATGAGCAGTTCTTC. Encoded protein: CASSVELAAYNEQFF.

This clone was seen once. This chain uses TRBV29-1 with TRBJ1-1, with TRBD1 matching 7 bases. Unmatched junction bases numbered 12, after V lost 3 bases and J lost 5 bases. The CDR3 sequence is 15 residues long. The germline V gene encodes CDR1 SQVTM and CDR2 ANQGSEA. Here the CDR3 reads CSVDGQAFGLTEAFF. In DNA, the CDR3 is TGCAGCGTTGACGGACAGGCCTTTGGATTGACTGAAGCTTTCTTT.

The J gene is TRBJ1-1, the V gene TRBV7-9, with 7 positions matching TRBD1. The CDR3 sequence is 15 residues long. Per the germline V gene, CDR1 is SEHNR and CDR2 is FQNEAQ (reference sequence). The trim removed 7 bases at V and 0 bases at J, leaving 8 bases unmatched. The CDR3 loop is CASTGQIHMNTEAFF. The DNA of the CDR3 is TGTGCCAGCACGGGACAGATACACATGAACACTGAAGCTTTCTTT.